The 25 T cell receptor beta chains below all came from one sample that was sequenced in a study of shared clonotypes between healthy human individuals. Clones were read by immunoSEQ multiplex PCR, and TCRdb kept only the in-frame ones, dropping some. The sample includes around 1 million clones, around 80% seen only once; the top ten take approximately 1.5%. The sequenced material came from memory CD4+ T cells sorted from blood. The sample's subset: CD45RA-negative fraction. All receptors derive from a man between 18 and 29 years old in good health.

The rearrangement joins TRBV7-2 to TRBJ2-3; TRBD1 matches 9 bases. Unmatched junction bases numbered 6, after V lost 5 bases and J lost 3 bases. Germline CDR1 reads SGHTA; CDR2 reads FQGNSA. The CDR3 totals 15 residues. CDR3 DNA: TGTGCCAGCAGCCGCACTGGACAGGGGACAGATACGCAGTATTTT. Its protein is CASSRTGQGTDTQYF.

This clone was seen more than once but under ten times. V usage is TRBV2 and J usage is TRBJ2-4; TRBD2 matches 14 bases. The CDR3 is 15 amino acids. Germline lookup yields CDR1 SNHLY and CDR2 FYNNEI. With V trimmed by 6 bases and J by 6 bases, 4 bases remained unmatched. Here the CDR3 reads CASRTGLAGANIQYF. In nucleotides, the CDR3 is TGTGCCAGCAGGACGGGACTAGCGGGGGCAAACATTCAGTACTTC. Using reference TRBV2 and TRBJ2-4 for the parts outside the CDR3, the full variable domain is EPEVTQTPSHQVTQMGQEVILRCVPISNHLYFYWYRQILGQKVEFLVSFYNNEISEKSEIFDDQFSVERPDGSNFTLKIRSTKLEDSAMYFCASRTGLAGANIQYFGAGTRLSVL.

This chain connects TRBV5-4 to TRBJ1-2; TRBD1 aligns across 7 bases. V lost 4 bases to trimming and J lost 4 bases; unmatched junction nucleotides: 16. The CDR3 is 17 residues long. Germline lookup yields CDR1 SGHNT and CDR2 YYREEE (reference sequence). The CDR3 spells CASSNLAGQHYAYGYTF. The CDR3 DNA sequence: TGTGCCAGCAGCAATCTTGCGGGACAGCATTATGCCTATGGCTACACCTTC. Full variable domain (outside the CDR3, taken from reference TRBV5-4 and TRBJ1-2): ETGVTQSPTHLIKTRGQQVTLRCSSQSGHNTVSWYQQALGQGPQFIFQYYREEENGRGNFPPRFSGLQFPNYSSELNVNALELDDSALYLCASSNLAGQHYAYGYTFGSGTRLTVV.

The V and J genes are TRBV9 and TRBJ2-7; 12 bases fit TRBD2. Per germline, CDR1 SGDLS and CDR2 YYNGEE. With 0 bases clipped from V and 6 bases from J, the junction kept 7 bases outside the gene matches. The CDR3 totals 16 residues. CDR3 protein: CASSVGLAGATVEQYF. CDR3 DNA: TGTGCCAGCAGCGTAGGACTAGCGGGGGCCACGGTCGAGCAGTACTTC.

Worth noting for this clone: At one end, the junction sequence differs from germline, possibly due to a read error. The chain combines TRBV7-7 with TRBJ2-5; 14 nucleotides align to TRBD2. This CDR3 has 16 amino acids. Looked up from germline, CDR1 is SSHAT and CDR2 is FNYEAQ (reference sequence). CDR3: CASSLGLAGGRETQYF. For the CDR3, the DNA is TGTGCTAGCAGCTTAGGACTAGCGGGGGGTAGAGAGACCCAGTACTTC. Together with reference TRBV7-7 and TRBJ2-5, the CDR3 gives the full variable domain: GAGVSQSPRYKVTKRGQDVTLRCDPISSHATLYWYQQALGQGPEFLTYFNYEAQPDKSGLPSDRFSAERPEGSISTLTIQRTEQRDSAMYRCASSLGLAGGRETQYFGPGTRLLVL.

V and J are TRBV6-5 and TRBJ2-1; D perhaps matches TRBD2 (5 bases). The germline V and J ends were trimmed by 7 bases and 0 bases, with 13 bases remaining between them. Germline V CDR1 and CDR2: MNHEY, SVGAGI. The CDR3 extends over 15 amino acids. In DNA, the CDR3 is TGTGCCAGCAAAACGGAGGTGAGCTCCTACAATGAGCAGTTCTTC. Translation: CASKTEVSSYNEQFF.

The chain recombines TRBV21-1 with TRBJ1-2; the D segment call TRBD1 is taken from the table without a DNA check. TRBV21-1 is noted as a pseudogene. CDR3 size: 16 residues. For the CDR3, the DNA is TGTGCCAGCAGCAACTCCCACAGGTCTTCTAACTATGGCTACACCTTC. It specifies CASSNSHRSSNYGYTF.

V is TRBV7-2 and J is TRBJ1-2; tentative D call: TRBD1 (6 bases). CDR1 and CDR2 (germline): SGHTA, FQGNSA. The CDR3 extends over 13 amino acids. V lost 7 bases and J 3 bases, leaving 12 bases between the germline ends. CDR3 sequence reads: CASNPQGDYGYTF. In DNA, the CDR3 is TGTGCCAGCAATCCACAGGGAGACTATGGCTACACCTTC.

V gene TRBV7-2 combines with J gene TRBJ2-1; a possible D gene is TRBD1 (6 bases). CDR1 SGHTA and CDR2 FQGNSA come from the germline V gene. This CDR3 contains 15 residues. Trimming cost V 1 base and J 4 bases, with 11 bases left between them. CDR3 residues: CASSLGQGKYNEQFF. The CDR3 nucleotides read TGTGCCAGCAGCTTAGGGCAGGGGAAGTACAATGAGCAGTTCTTC.

The chain employs TRBV18 and TRBJ1-2, with 7 bases matching TRBD1. V shed 3 bases, J shed 7 bases, and the junction held 8 bases outside the gene matches. The CDR3 contains 14 residues. From germline, CDR1 is KGHSH and CDR2 LQKENI. The CDR3, as DNA: TGTGCCAGCTCACCGAATACAGGGGCGGCTGGCTACACCTTC. Protein product: CASSPNTGAAGYTF.

This clone was counted between two and nine times. The gene calls are TRBV6-1 and TRBJ2-2, with TRBD2 as a possible D gene (5 bases). V dropped 2 bases and J dropped 5 bases, with 18 bases sitting between them. The CDR3 is made up of 17 amino acids. Germline V lookup: CDR1 MNHNS, CDR2 SASEGT. CDR3 nucleotides: TGTGCCAGCAGTGAAAATTCCGGGGATGGGCGGACCGGGGAGCTGTTTTTT. It encodes CASSENSGDGRTGELFF.

This chain links TRBV30 with TRBJ1-3; 7 nucleotides agree with TRBD1. This CDR3 has 15 amino acids. The V segment lost 1 base and the J segment 2 bases; nucleotides outside the gene matches: 5. Germline V gene lookup returns CDR1 GTSNPN and CDR2 SVGIG (reference sequence). The CDR3 nucleotides are TGTGCCTGGAGTGACCAGGGGGGAGCTGGAAACACCATATATTTT. Amino acid sequence: CAWSDQGGAGNTIYF.

V is TRBV2 and J is TRBJ1-2; D is ambiguous. The V gene lost 4 bases and the J gene lost 8 bases, with 11 bases spanning the gap. Germline CDR1 reads SNHLY; CDR2 reads FYNNEI. The CDR3 has 12 residues. The CDR3 is CASSVKTLGYTF. The CDR3 region has the DNA TGTGCCAGCAGTGTAAAGACACTCGGCTACACCTTC.

This chain uses TRBV2 with TRBJ2-7; 11 nucleotides line up with TRBD1. Trimming at V came to 7 bases and at J to 2 bases, leaving 4 bases not matched to a gene. The CDR3 covers 14 residues. From germline, CDR1 is SNHLY and CDR2 FYNNEI. As DNA, the CDR3 is TGTGCCAGCAAACCGGGACAGGGGGCCTACGAGCAGTACTTC. It specifies CASKPGQGAYEQYF.

J is TRBJ2-2 and V is TRBV19; D is uncertain. Germline V gene data show CDR1 as LNHDA and CDR2 as SQIVND (reference sequence). The CDR3 is made up of 17 amino acids. Trimming took 5 bases from V and 1 from J, leaving 17 bases between them. CDR3 bases: TGTGCCAGTAGTCCCGAAGTGCTTATTTTGAACACCGGGGAGCTGTTTTTT. Protein product: CASSPEVLILNTGELFF.

About this clone itself: This specimen includes other DNA sequences encoding the same CDR3. V and J are TRBV29-1 and TRBJ1-1; 10 bases are a match to TRBD1. The CDR3 consists of 13 residues. J was trimmed by 3 bases and V by 5 bases; bases with no gene match: 3. CDR1 and CDR2 from the germline V gene are SQVTM and ANQGSEA. CDR3 sequence (DNA): TGCAGCGTTCGGACAGGGGGGGACACTGAAGCTTTCTTT. This gives the protein CSVRTGGDTEAFF. Looking up the rest from reference TRBV29-1 and TRBJ1-1 gives the full variable domain: SAVISQKPSRDICQRGTSLTIQCQVDSQVTMMFWYRQQPGQSLTLIATANQGSEATYESGFVIDKFPISRPNLTFSTLTVSNMSPEDSSIYLCSVRTGGDTEAFFGQGTRLTVV.

This chain links TRBV4-1 with TRBJ2-7; 11 bases fit TRBD2. The CDR3 loop spans 15 amino acids. The V segment lost 2 bases and the J segment 6 bases; nucleotides outside the gene matches: 6. Per the germline V gene, CDR1 is MGHRA and CDR2 is YSYEKL. CDR3 nucleotides: TGCGCCAGCAGCCAAATACTAGCGGGAGTTCCCGAGCAGTACTTC. Translating it yields CASSQILAGVPEQYF.

This clone was counted a single time. The rearrangement links TRBV28 to TRBJ1-2; D might be TRBD1 (5 bases). Looked up from germline, CDR1 is MDHEN and CDR2 is SYDVKM. The length of the CDR3 is 13 residues. V shed 6 bases and J shed 8 bases, with 16 bases lying between them. The CDR3 protein is CASRVGRDWGYTF. CDR3 nucleotides: TGTGCCAGCAGGGTGGGGAGGGACTGGGGCTACACCTTC.

This clone was detected a few times. The same CDR3 also results from other DNA sequences found in this sample. V usage is TRBV5-4 and J usage is TRBJ2-7; D unclear. Trimming stripped 0 bases from V and 0 bases from J, with 7 bases between. This CDR3 has 14 amino acids. Germline V CDR1 and CDR2: SGHNT, YYREEE (reference sequence). The CDR3 region has the DNA TGTGCCAGCAGCTTGGACCGATACTCCTACGAGCAGTACTTC. As protein: CASSLDRYSYEQYF.

The chain recombines TRBV28 with TRBJ1-6; perhaps TRBD1 as D (6 bases). The CDR3 runs to 12 residues. V was cut by 4 bases and J by 11 bases, with 9 bases left in between. Germline CDR1 MDHEN, CDR2 SYDVKM. CDR3 sequence: CASSSGETPLHF. In DNA, the CDR3 is TGTGCCAGCAGTTCAGGGGAGACACCCCTCCACTTT.

The genes are TRBV11-3 and TRBJ2-3; tentatively, D is TRBD1 or TRBD2 (6 bases each). The germline V and J ends were trimmed by 3 bases and 1 base, with 14 bases remaining between them. This CDR3 is 16 amino acids long. Germline V gene data show CDR1 as SGHNT and CDR2 as YENEEA. CDR3 sequence: CASSLVGGTGTDTQYF. The CDR3 nucleotides read TGTGCCAGCAGCTTGGTCGGGGGCACGGGCACAGATACGCAGTATTTT.

This chain uses TRBV5-6 with TRBJ2-7; 8 bases fit TRBD2. The V gene's germline CDR1 is SGHDT and CDR2 YYEEEE. This CDR3 is 15 amino acids long. V shed 2 bases and J 1 base; nucleotides not matched to a gene: 5. The CDR3 nucleotides are TGTGCCAGCAGCTTTACCCTAGCGGGTTCCTACGAGCAGTACTTC. Translation: CASSFTLAGSYEQYF.

This clone was detected a few times. DNA for the CDR3: TGCGCCAGCGGAACAGGCAATCAGCCCCAGCATTTT. Its protein product is CASGTGNQPQHF. The rearrangement links TRBV10-1 to TRBJ1-5; D not resolved. Germline lookup yields CDR1 WNHNN and CDR2 SYGVQD (reference sequence). Deletions cut 8 bases from V and 2 bases from J, with 7 bases between. This CDR3 is 12 amino acids long.

The rearrangement uses TRBV18 and TRBJ1-5; tentatively, D is TRBD1 (5 bases). There are 16 residues in the CDR3. Germline V CDR1 and CDR2: KGHSH, LQKENI. V was cut by 3 bases and J by 0 bases, with 12 bases left in between. For the CDR3, the DNA is TGTGCCAGCTCACCTACCACGGGGCATAGCAATCAGCCCCAGCATTTT. Translation: CASSPTTGHSNQPQHF. Looking up the rest from reference TRBV18 and TRBJ1-5 gives the full variable domain: NAGVMQNPRHLVRRRGQEARLRCSPMKGHSHVYWYRQLPEEGLKFMVYLQKENIIDESGMPKERFSAEFPKEGPSILRIQQVVRGDSAAYFCASSPTTGHSNQPQHFGDGTRLSIL.

V usage is TRBV5-4 and J usage is TRBJ1-4, with 7 bases fitting TRBD1. Germline CDR1 is SGHNT and CDR2 is YYREEE (reference sequence). The CDR3 spans 14 residues. V shed 3 bases and J 2 bases; nucleotides not matched to a gene: 1. In DNA form, the CDR3 reads TGTGCCAGCAGCTCACAGGGGACTAATGAAAAACTGTTTTTT. Encoded protein: CASSSQGTNEKLFF.